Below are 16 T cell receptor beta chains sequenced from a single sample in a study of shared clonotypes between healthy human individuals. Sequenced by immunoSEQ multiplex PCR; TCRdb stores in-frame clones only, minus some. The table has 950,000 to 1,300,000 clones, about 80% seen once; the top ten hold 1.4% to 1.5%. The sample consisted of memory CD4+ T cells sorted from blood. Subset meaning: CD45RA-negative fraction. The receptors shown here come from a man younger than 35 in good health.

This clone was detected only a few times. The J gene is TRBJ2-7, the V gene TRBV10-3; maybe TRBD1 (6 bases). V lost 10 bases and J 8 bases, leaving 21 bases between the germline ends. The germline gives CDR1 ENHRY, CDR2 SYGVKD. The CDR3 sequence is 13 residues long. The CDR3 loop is CATQGHASNQQYF. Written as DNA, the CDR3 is TGTGCCACCCAGGGACATGCCTCAAACCAGCAGTACTTC.

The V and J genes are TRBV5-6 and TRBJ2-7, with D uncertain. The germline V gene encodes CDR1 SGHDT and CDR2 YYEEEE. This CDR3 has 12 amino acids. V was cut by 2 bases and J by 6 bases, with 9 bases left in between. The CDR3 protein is CASSFGLGEQYF. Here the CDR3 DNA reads TGTGCCAGCAGCTTTGGTTTGGGCGAGCAGTACTTC.

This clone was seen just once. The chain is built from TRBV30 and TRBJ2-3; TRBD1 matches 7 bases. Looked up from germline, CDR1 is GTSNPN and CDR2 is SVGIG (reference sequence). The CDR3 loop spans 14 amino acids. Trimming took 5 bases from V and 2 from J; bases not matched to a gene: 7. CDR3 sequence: CAWSTGPITDTQYF. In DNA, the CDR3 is TGTGCCTGGTCGACAGGGCCGATCACAGATACGCAGTATTTT.

CDR3 sequence (DNA): TGTGCCAGCAGACCGGGAGGGGCCGGAAACACCATATATTTT. Amino acids: CASRPGGAGNTIYF. This rearrangement joins TRBV7-2 to TRBJ1-3; possibly TRBD1 for D (5 bases). This CDR3 is 14 amino acids long. The V and J ends lost 6 bases and 4 bases respectively, with 13 bases between them. Germline CDR1 SGHTA, CDR2 FQGNSA.

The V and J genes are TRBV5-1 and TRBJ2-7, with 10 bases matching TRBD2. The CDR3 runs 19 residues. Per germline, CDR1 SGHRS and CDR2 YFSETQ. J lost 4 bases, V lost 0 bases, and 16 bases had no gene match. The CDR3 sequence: CASSLDGQTGLAFGYEQYF. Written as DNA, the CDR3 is TGCGCCAGCAGCTTGGACGGACAGACGGGACTAGCGTTCGGTTACGAGCAGTACTTC.

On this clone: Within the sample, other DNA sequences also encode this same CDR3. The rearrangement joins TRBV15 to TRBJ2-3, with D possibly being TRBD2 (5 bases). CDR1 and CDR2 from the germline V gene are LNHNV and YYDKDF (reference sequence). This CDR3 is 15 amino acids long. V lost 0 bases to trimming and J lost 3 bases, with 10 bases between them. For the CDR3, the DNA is TGTGCCACCAGCAGAGATGCAGGCGGGACAGATACGCAGTATTTT. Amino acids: CATSRDAGGTDTQYF.

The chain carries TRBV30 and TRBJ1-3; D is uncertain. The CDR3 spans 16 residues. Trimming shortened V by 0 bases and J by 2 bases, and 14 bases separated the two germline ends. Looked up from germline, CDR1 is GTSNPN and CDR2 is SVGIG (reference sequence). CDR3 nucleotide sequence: TGTGCCTGGAGTGTACTTCCGGCCAGCACTGGAAACACCATATATTTT. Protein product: CAWSVLPASTGNTIYF.

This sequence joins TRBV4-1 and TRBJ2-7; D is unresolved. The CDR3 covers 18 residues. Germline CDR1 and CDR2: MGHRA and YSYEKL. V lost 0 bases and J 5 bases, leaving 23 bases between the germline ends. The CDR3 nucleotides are TGCGCCAGCAGCCAAGAAGTCGGTAGAACGGCGCTCGCCCACGAGCAGTACTTC. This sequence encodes CASSQEVGRTALAHEQYF.

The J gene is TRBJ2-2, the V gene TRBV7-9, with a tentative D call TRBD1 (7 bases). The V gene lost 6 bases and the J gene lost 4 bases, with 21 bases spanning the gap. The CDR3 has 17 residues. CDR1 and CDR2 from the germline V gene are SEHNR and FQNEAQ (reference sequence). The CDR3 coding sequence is TGTGCCAGCAGTACCCCAGCCCAGGGGGGCGCCACCGGGGAGCTGTTTTTT. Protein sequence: CASSTPAQGGATGELFF.

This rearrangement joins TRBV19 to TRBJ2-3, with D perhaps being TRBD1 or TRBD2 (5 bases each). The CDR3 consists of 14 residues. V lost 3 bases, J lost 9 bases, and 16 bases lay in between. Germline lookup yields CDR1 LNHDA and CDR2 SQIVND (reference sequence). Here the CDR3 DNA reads TGTGCCAGTAGTATCGGGGACCTGCCGGGGACGCAGTATTTT. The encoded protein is CASSIGDLPGTQYF.

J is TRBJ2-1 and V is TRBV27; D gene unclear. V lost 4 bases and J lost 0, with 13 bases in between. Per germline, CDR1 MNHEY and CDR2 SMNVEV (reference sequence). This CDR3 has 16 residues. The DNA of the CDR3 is TGTGCCAGCAGTTCACCCGCCCGCCCCTCCTACAATGAGCAGTTCTTC. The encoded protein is CASSSPARPSYNEQFF.

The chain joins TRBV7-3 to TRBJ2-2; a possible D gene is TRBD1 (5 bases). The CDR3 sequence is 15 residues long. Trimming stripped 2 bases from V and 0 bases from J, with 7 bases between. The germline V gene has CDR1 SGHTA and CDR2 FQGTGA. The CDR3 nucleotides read TGTGCCAGCAGCTTACAGGGTACGAACACCGGGGAGCTGTTTTTT. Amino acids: CASSLQGTNTGELFF.

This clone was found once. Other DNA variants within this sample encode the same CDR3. The chain's CDR3 is CASSIEQGSSYEQYF. CDR3 bases: TGTGCCAGTAGTATAGAGCAGGGGAGCTCCTACGAGCAGTACTTC. The rearrangement links TRBV19 to TRBJ2-7, with D possibly TRBD1 on 6 matching bases. The CDR3 loop spans 15 amino acids. Per the germline V gene, CDR1 is LNHDA and CDR2 is SQIVND (reference sequence). V was cut by 0 bases and J by 0 bases, with 9 bases left in between. Based on the CDR3 plus reference TRBV19 and TRBJ2-7, the full variable domain is DGGITQSPKYLFRKEGQNVTLSCEQNLNHDAMYWYRQDPGQGLRLIYYSQIVNDFQKGDIAEGYSVSREKKESFPLTVTSAQKNPTAFYLCASSIEQGSSYEQYFGPGTRLTVT.

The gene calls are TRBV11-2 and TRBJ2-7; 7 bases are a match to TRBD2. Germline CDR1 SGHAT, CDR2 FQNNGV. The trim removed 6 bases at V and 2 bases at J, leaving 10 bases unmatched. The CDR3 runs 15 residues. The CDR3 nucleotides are TGTGCCAGCAGGGCTCCGTTGGGGGGGGCCTACGAGCAGTACTTC. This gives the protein CASRAPLGGAYEQYF.

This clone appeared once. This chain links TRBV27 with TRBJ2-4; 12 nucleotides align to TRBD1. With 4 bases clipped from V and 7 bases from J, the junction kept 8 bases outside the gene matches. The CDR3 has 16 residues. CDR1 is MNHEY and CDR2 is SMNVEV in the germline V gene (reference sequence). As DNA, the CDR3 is TGTGCCAGCAGTTACCCCGGGACAGGGGGCCGGAACATTCAGTACTTC. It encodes CASSYPGTGGRNIQYF.

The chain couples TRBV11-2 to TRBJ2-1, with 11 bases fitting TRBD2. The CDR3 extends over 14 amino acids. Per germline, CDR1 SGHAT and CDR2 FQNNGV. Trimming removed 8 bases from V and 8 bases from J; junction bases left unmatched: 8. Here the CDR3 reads CASGTSGSVDEQFF. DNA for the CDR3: TGTGCCAGCGGAACTAGCGGGAGTGTCGATGAGCAGTTCTTC. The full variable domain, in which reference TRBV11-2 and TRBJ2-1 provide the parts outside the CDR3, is EAGVAQSPRYKIIEKRQSVAFWCNPISGHATLYWYQQILGQGPKLLIQFQNNGVVDDSQLPKDRFSAERLKGVDSTLKIQPAKLEDSAVYLCASGTSGSVDEQFFGPGTRLTVL.